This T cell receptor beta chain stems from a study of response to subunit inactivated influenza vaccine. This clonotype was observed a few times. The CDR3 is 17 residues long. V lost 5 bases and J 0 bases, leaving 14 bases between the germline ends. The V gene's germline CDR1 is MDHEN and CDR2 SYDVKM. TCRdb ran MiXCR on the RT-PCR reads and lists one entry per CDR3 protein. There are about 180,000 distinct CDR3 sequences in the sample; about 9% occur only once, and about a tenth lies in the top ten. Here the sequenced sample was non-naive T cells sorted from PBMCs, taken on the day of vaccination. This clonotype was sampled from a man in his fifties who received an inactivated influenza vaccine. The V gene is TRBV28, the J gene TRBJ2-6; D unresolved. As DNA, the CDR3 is TGTGCCAGCAGTAGGTCCGGCAGTTACTCTGGGGCCAACGTCCTGACTTTC. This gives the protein CASSRSGSYSGANVLTF.